The clone carrying this T cell receptor beta chain was counted ten times or more. This specimen belongs to a study of spatial heterogeneity in lung cancer. Carried by each TCR cDNA molecule was a unique molecular identifier. TCRdb passed the 5' RACE reads through MiXCR, listing each CDR3 protein once. This sample has around 48,000 distinct CDR3 sequences; roughly 5% occur once, and the top ten carry 8.5% to 14%. V was trimmed by 0 bases and J by 3 bases, leaving 8 bases between them. This CDR3 is built from 15 residues. CDR1 and CDR2 (germline): SGHDN, FVKESK. The time point was: sample taken at primary tumor resection. Unsorted whole RNA samples from tumor, nontumor lung or frozen PBMC were sequenced.

The V call is TRBV14, the J call TRBJ2-2; D possibly corresponds to TRBD1 (5 bases). The sample consisted of PBMCs, taken at surgery. The sequence was collected from a male donor with early-stage non-small cell lung cancer. The DNA of the CDR3 is TGTGCCAGCAGCCAAGAGGACACCCACACCGGGGAGCTGTTTTTT. Amino acid sequence: CASSQEDTHTGELFF.